The 12 T cell receptor beta chains reported below all come from one sample, sequenced in a study of blood T cell repertoires in COVID-19 (dated by TCRdb to 2020 to 2022). To prepare the library, the immunoSEQ multiplex PCR assay was applied. TCRdb took over this immuneACCESS table, retaining in-frame rearrangements with V and J assigned. Such tables are incomplete; in checked studies, under half of the missing clones stem from an unresolved V gene, and the remainder is unexplained. Present in this sample are more than 45,000 clones, about 89% of which were seen just once. Roughly 15% of the sample lies in the top ten. Specimen: peripheral blood. The receptors were sampled from a man in his 60s with active or convalescent COVID-19.

In its sample, this clone was seen once. V and J are TRBV7-9 and TRBJ1-2, with a possible D match to TRBD1 (5 bases). CDR1 SEHNR and CDR2 FQNEAQ come from the germline V gene (reference sequence). The V and J ends lost 3 bases and 8 bases respectively, with 19 bases between them. The CDR3 sequence is 15 residues long. CDR3 coding DNA: TGTGCCAGCAGCTTGGGGCCGGAGAGTCAAGGAGGCTACACCTTC. This translates into CASSLGPESQGGYTF.

Written as DNA, the CDR3 is TGTGCCAGCAGTTACGGGCAGGGGGTGTACACCGGGGAGCTGTTTTTT. Its protein product is CASSYGQGVYTGELFF. This rearrangement joins TRBV6-5 to TRBJ2-2; 7 bases line up with TRBD1. CDR1 MNHEY and CDR2 SVGAGI come from the germline V gene. The CDR3 totals 16 residues. J gave up 3 bases and V 2 bases, and 6 bases lay outside the gene matches.

The CDR3 reads CASSLGGTGGFDEQFF. Here the CDR3 DNA reads TGTGCCAGCAGCTTAGGTGGGACCGGGGGGTTCGATGAGCAGTTCTTC. This chain joins TRBV11-2 and TRBJ2-1; 7 bases match TRBD2. Germline loops: CDR1 SGHAT, CDR2 FQNNGV. The CDR3 is 16 amino acids. V shed 1 base and J 8 bases; nucleotides not matched to a gene: 11. The full variable domain, rest sourced from reference TRBV11-2 and TRBJ2-1, is EAGVAQSPRYKIIEKRQSVAFWCNPISGHATLYWYQQILGQGPKLLIQFQNNGVVDDSQLPKDRFSAERLKGVDSTLKIQPAKLEDSAVYLCASSLGGTGGFDEQFFGPGTRLTVL.

The gene calls are TRBV19 and TRBJ1-4; 9 nucleotides match TRBD1. This CDR3 contains 15 residues. Germline CDR1 reads LNHDA; CDR2 reads SQIVND (reference sequence). Losses at the gene ends were 3 bases for V and 8 bases for J; bases not matched to a gene: 7. CDR3 DNA: TGTGCCAGTAGTATCTTGACAGGGGGAAGCGAAAAACTGTTTTTT. Its translation is CASSILTGGSEKLFF.

V gene TRBV5-4 combines with J gene TRBJ1-5, with unresolved D. Per germline, CDR1 SGHNT and CDR2 YYREEE (reference sequence). This CDR3 has 14 amino acids. Between the trimmed V and J ends, which lost 2 bases and 5 bases, there was a span of 11 bases. CDR3 loop: CASSLRPGDQPQHF. The CDR3 DNA reads TGTGCCAGCAGCTTAAGGCCAGGCGATCAGCCCCAGCATTTT.

This chain connects TRBV11-2 to TRBJ1-3, with D possibly being TRBD1 (5 bases). This CDR3 region has 16 residues. Germline V gives CDR1 SGHAT, CDR2 FQNNGV. V gave up 3 bases and J gave up 0 bases, with 12 bases separating them. CDR3 nucleotide sequence: TGTGCCAGCAGCTTTGGGGCCCCCCACTCTGGAAACACCATATATTTT. Encoded protein: CASSFGAPHSGNTIYF. The whole variable domain, filled in from reference TRBV11-2 and TRBJ1-3, reads EAGVAQSPRYKIIEKRQSVAFWCNPISGHATLYWYQQILGQGPKLLIQFQNNGVVDDSQLPKDRFSAERLKGVDSTLKIQPAKLEDSAVYLCASSFGAPHSGNTIYFGEGSWLTVV.

The chain is built from TRBV27 and TRBJ1-6; TRBD1 matches 8 bases. Germline lookup yields CDR1 MNHEY and CDR2 SMNVEV (reference sequence). The CDR3 contains 17 residues. V was pared by 3 bases and J by 2 bases, with 6 bases of the junction left unmatched. CDR3 in amino acids: CASSFSNRGAYNSPLHF. Written as DNA, the CDR3 is TGTGCCAGCAGTTTCTCGAACAGGGGGGCCTATAATTCACCCCTCCACTTT.

The genes are TRBV7-9 and TRBJ2-7, with D possibly matching TRBD1 (6 bases). The germline CDR1 and CDR2 sequences are SEHNR and FQNEAQ (reference sequence). The CDR3 has 15 amino acids. The V end lost 5 bases, the J end lost 4 bases, and 18 bases lay between the germline ends. CDR3 residues: CASSPISSGVYEQYF. DNA of the CDR3: TGTGCCAGCAGCCCCATCTCGTCAGGGGTATACGAGCAGTACTTC.

The gene calls are TRBV5-1 and TRBJ1-1; 9 bases are shared with TRBD1. The CDR3 is made up of 16 amino acids. The V and J ends lost 4 bases and 2 bases, in that order; junction bases with no gene match: 9. Germline-derived CDR1 and CDR2 are SGHRS and YFSETQ. CDR3 amino acids: CASSIRQGGRNTEAFF. The CDR3 coding sequence is TGCGCCAGCAGCATTAGACAGGGGGGGAGAAACACTGAAGCTTTCTTT. The full variable domain, completed using reference TRBV5-1 and TRBJ1-1, is KAGVTQTPRYLIKTRGQQVTLSCSPISGHRSVSWYQQTPGQGLQFLFEYFSETQRNKGNFPGRFSGRQFSNSRSEMNVSTLELGDSALYLCASSIRQGGRNTEAFFGQGTRLTVV.

V gene TRBV27 combines with J gene TRBJ1-2, with D possibly matching TRBD1 (6 bases). The germline V and J ends were trimmed by 5 bases and 5 bases, with 18 bases remaining between them. The CDR3 sequence is 15 residues long. Germline V gene sequence: CDR1 MNHEY, CDR2 SMNVEV (reference sequence). The CDR3 sequence: CASSPTGGARYGYTF. In DNA, the CDR3 is TGTGCCAGCAGTCCGACGGGGGGCGCTCGATATGGCTACACCTTC.

The V gene is TRBV2, the J gene TRBJ1-1; D gene unclear. This CDR3 spans 14 amino acids. Germline V lookup: CDR1 SNHLY, CDR2 FYNNEI. V lost 0 bases and J 6 bases, leaving 11 bases between the germline ends. The CDR3 DNA is TGTGCCAGCAGTGAAGCGTCAGGCAAACCTGAAGCTTTCTTT. It encodes CASSEASGKPEAFF.

The chain joins TRBV5-5 to TRBJ1-3; D perhaps matches TRBD1 (5 bases). Trimming took off 1 base at V and 0 bases at J, with 14 bases between the two ends. Germline CDR1 and CDR2: SGHKS and YYEKEE (reference sequence). The CDR3 totals 17 residues. CDR3 region: CASSLTGGRNSGNTIYF. The CDR3 DNA follows: TGTGCCAGCAGCTTGACGGGGGGACGGAACTCTGGAAACACCATATATTTT.